This T cell receptor beta chain was observed in a study of T cell repertoires in cytomegalovirus infection. Study at large: It can be stated that public TCR beta signatures indicated CMV infection as well as a matching HLA type.

There are 15 residues in the CDR3. V was clipped by 1 base and J by 4 bases; unmatched bases: 6. Looked up from germline, CDR1 is DFQATT and CDR2 is SNEGSKA (reference sequence). Broader study findings: The study found HLA-C-restricted CMV-specific TCR beta clonotypes dominating the ex vivo response. Identification of carriers of CMV plus the relevant HLA was performed using cumulative public TCR beta family frequency.

TCRdb independently ran MiXCR on the reads; one entry per CDR3 protein. The sample shows some 300,000 distinct CDR3 sequences, around 9.6% of them seen only once. As for this clonotype: Antigen: not known.

The origin of this receptor is a human donor in good health (CMV status not recorded). Some clones in this sample may be carry-over from other donors' samples. Specimen: PBMCs. The chain links TRBV20-1 to TRBJ2-1; 8 bases are a match to TRBD1. The CDR3 loop is CSARGDRSSYNEQFF. As DNA, the CDR3 is TGCAGTGCTAGAGGGGACAGGTCGTCATACAATGAGCAGTTCTTC.